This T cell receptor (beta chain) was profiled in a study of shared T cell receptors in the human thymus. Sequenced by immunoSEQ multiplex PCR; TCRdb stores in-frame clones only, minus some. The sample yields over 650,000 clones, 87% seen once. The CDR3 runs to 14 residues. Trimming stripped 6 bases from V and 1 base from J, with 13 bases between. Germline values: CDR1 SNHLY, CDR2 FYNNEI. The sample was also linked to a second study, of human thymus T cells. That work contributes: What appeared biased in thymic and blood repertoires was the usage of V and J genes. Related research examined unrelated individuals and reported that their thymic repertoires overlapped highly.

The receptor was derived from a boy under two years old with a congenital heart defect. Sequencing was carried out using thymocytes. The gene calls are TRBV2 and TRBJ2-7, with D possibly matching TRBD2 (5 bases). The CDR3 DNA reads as TGTGCCAGCAGACGGGATCAAAAATCCTACGAGCAGTACTTC. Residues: CASRRDQKSYEQYF.